These 8 T cell receptor beta chains originate from one sample sequenced in a study of cytomegalovirus exposure and HLA in healthy donors (TCRdb year 2017). The protocol used for the library was the immunoSEQ multiplex PCR assay. For the multiplex PCR, a mixture combining 60 forward primers for TCR Vbeta segments and 13 reverse primers for TCR Jbeta segments was used. Here the immuneACCESS table is served through TCRdb, limited to in-frame sequences with V and J called. Missing clones are a known gap in these copies; in checked studies unresolved V genes cover under half, and the rest lacks a known reason. This sample has 95,000 to 110,000 clones in its table, and around 67% of those were observed once. The ten largest clones take up 14% of the sample. Sequencing input: PBMCs. The receptors originated from a woman aged 40 to 50 in good health and CMV-seropositive.

This clone has only one observation. V and J are TRBV5-4 and TRBJ1-6, with D possibly being TRBD1 (5 bases). The CDR3 is 12 residues long. The V end was cut by 2 bases, the J end by 9 bases, with 6 bases between. Germline CDR1 is SGHNT and CDR2 is YYREEE (reference sequence). In nucleotides, the CDR3 is TGTGCCAGCAGCTTAGACAGTTCACCCCTCCACTTT. Translating it yields CASSLDSSPLHF.

V gene TRBV6-1 combines with J gene TRBJ2-2; D uncertain. Trimming took off 4 bases at V and 1 base at J, with 10 bases between the two ends. The CDR3 runs 15 residues. Germline V gene lookup returns CDR1 MNHNS and CDR2 SASEGT. This CDR3 reads CASSGFGLNTGELFF. For the CDR3, the DNA is TGTGCCAGCAGTGGATTTGGCCTGAACACCGGGGAGCTGTTTTTT.

This clone has a handful of counts. V is TRBV10-3 and J is TRBJ1-3; 10 bases are a match to TRBD1. Germline CDR1 ENHRY, CDR2 SYGVKD. This CDR3 spans 16 amino acids. J was trimmed by 0 bases and V by 6 bases; bases with no gene match: 5. This chain's CDR3 is CAIRRQGASSGNTIYF. Here the CDR3 DNA reads TGTGCCATCAGGCGACAGGGGGCTAGCTCTGGAAACACCATATATTTT.

V and J are TRBV18 and TRBJ1-1; TRBD1 matches 7 bases. From germline, CDR1 is KGHSH and CDR2 LQKENI. CDR3 length: 14 residues. After removal of 4 bases from V and 1 base from J, the junction contained 3 bases not matched to a gene. CDR3 DNA: TGTGCCAGCTCACGTAACAGGGGGAACACTGAAGCTTTCTTT. Residues: CASSRNRGNTEAFF.

This chain joins TRBV30 and TRBJ1-2, with 8 bases aligning to TRBD1. V lost 4 bases and J lost 1; bases outside the gene matches: 5. Germline CDR1 and CDR2: GTSNPN and SVGIG (reference sequence). The CDR3 has 14 amino acids. Written as DNA, the CDR3 is TGTGCCTGGATCCCTGGACAGGGTAACTATGGCTACACCTTC. It specifies CAWIPGQGNYGYTF.

V gene TRBV20-1 combines with J gene TRBJ1-2, with D unresolved. The CDR3 length is 10 residues. Trimming took off 5 bases at V and 8 bases at J, with 9 bases between the two ends. The V gene's germline CDR1 is DFQATT and CDR2 SNEGSKA (reference sequence). In DNA, the CDR3 is TGCAGTGCTCTTGCGGGGGGCTACACCTTC. Protein sequence: CSALAGGYTF.

V gene TRBV9 combines with J gene TRBJ1-5; 8 nucleotides line up with TRBD1. V dropped 3 bases and J dropped 2; count of bases not matched to a gene: 4. This CDR3 comprises 15 residues. The germline V gene encodes CDR1 SGDLS and CDR2 YYNGEE. For the CDR3, the DNA is TGTGCCAGCAGCGGTCCGGGACAGGGCAATCAGCCCCAGCATTTT. Protein sequence: CASSGPGQGNQPQHF. Drawing the rest from reference TRBV9 and TRBJ1-5, the complete variable domain is DSGVTQTPKHLITATGQRVTLRCSPRSGDLSVYWYQQSLDQGLQFLIQYYNGEERAKGNILERFSAQQFPDLHSELNLSSLELGDSALYFCASSGPGQGNQPQHFGDGTRLSIL.

The chain couples TRBV28 to TRBJ1-1, with D perhaps TRBD1 (5 bases). This CDR3 has 15 amino acids. V shed 3 bases and J shed 13 bases, with 24 bases lying between them. CDR1 and CDR2 from the germline V gene are MDHEN and SYDVKM. CDR3 DNA: TGTGCCAGCAGTTTCTCTCCCCGGGAGCGGGGAGGGGTTTTCTTT. It is translated as CASSFSPRERGGVFF.